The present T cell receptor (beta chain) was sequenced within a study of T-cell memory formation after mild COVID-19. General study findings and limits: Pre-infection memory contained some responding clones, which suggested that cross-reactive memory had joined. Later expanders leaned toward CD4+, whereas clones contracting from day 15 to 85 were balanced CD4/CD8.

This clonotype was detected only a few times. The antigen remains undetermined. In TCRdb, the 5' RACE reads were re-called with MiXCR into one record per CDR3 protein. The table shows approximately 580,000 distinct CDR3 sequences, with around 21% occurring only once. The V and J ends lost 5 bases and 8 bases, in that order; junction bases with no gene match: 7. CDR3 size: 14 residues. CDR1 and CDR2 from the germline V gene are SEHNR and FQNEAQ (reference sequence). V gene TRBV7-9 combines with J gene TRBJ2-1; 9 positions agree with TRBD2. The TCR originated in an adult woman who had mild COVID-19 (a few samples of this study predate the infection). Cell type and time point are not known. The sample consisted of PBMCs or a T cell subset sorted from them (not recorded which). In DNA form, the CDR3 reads TGTGCCAGCAGCATTAGCGGGAGTCTCCATGAGCAGTTCTTC. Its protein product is CASSISGSLHEQFF.